This TCR beta chain comes out of a study of shared clonotypes between healthy human individuals (dated by TCRdb to 2020 to 2022). About the investigation overall: The cohort included a few men and a couple of women between 18 and 49 years of age. To estimate repertoire size and how much clonotypes are shared between individuals, the study performed deep sequencing of blood TCR repertoires from a handful of healthy adults. To increase sequencing depth and limit assay-specific biases, TCR repertoire library preparation and sequencing were carried out by different laboratories using diverse techniques. For each donor, CD4 naive and CD4 memory were each given three plates, CD8 naive was given two plates, and CD8 memory was given one plate. Each donor's leukapheresis produced roughly between roughly 0.85 and 9.5 billion PBMCs.

V is clipped by 5 bases and J by 6 bases, and the sequence between their germline boundaries is 17 bases long. Via the germline V gene, CDR1 is KGHSH and CDR2 LQKENI. The CDR3 runs 14 residues from the cysteine to the phenylalanine. Only CDR3 DNA remains: 42 bases, in frame from the first base. Paper-wide results and their limitations: Sampling was restricted to blood, and TCR repertoires in tissues likely differ from the TCR repertoires found in blood. The small number of donors limited the genetic and exposure-history diversity represented. Even with the large sequencing depth, rarefaction of the sorted-subset datasets indicated that sequencing was incomplete. Clonotypes shared by all four sorted-subset donors showed higher generation probabilities than non-shared clonotypes. Across several donors, about 4.5% of naive CD4, 3% to 3.5% of naive CD8, about 2% of memory CD4, and 0.4% to 0.45% of memory CD8 clonotypes were shared. Based on pairwise subsampling, the degree of clonotype sharing among donors was expected to be affected by sequencing depth. Naive subsets generally had larger estimated clonotype richness than memory subsets did.

Using the deep immunoSEQ assay, TCR CDR3 regions were amplified from genomic DNA by multiplex PCR. Genomic DNA extracted from each cell subset was distributed evenly over all wells of several immunoSEQ 96-well plates, and each plate served as one replicate. For sorted subsets, 200 to 250 ng of genomic DNA, equivalent to tens of thousands of T cell genomes, went into each replicate PCR. Purified libraries were quantified with a Qubit 3.0 fluorometer, sized on a Bioanalyzer 2100, and re-quantified with the KAPA Library Quantification kit. Every immunoSEQ 96-well plate was sequenced on a dedicated single-read 150-cycle Illumina NextSeq 550 flow cell. As for how the authors treated the data: The immunoSEQ output contained only junctional sequences without quality scores, so filtering could not match that applied to full-length reads. Sequences were annotated with PyIR, a Python wrapper for IgBLAST v1.9, and V/J genes and CDR3 were assigned using IMGT germline references. Reads with weak V/J assignments (E-value above 1e-6), missing CDR3, stop codons, out-of-frame junctions, or ambiguous translated residues were removed. A V3J clonotype was defined by an identical inferred V gene, J gene, and CDR3 amino acid sequence. To compute the percentage overlap between repertoires, the number of shared unique clonotypes was divided by the size of the smaller repertoire. Repertoire richness was assessed with RTK rarefaction, the Chao1 estimator, and Recon v2.1 estimates of unobserved clonotypes. For all TCRbeta clonotypes obtained by the gDNA method from a handful of donors, generation probabilities were computed with OLGA. The clones in this table, taken by TCRdb from immuneACCESS, are in-frame only. Not every clone is retained; where verified, under half of the shortfall comes from an unresolved V gene, and the cause of the rest is unknown. Clone size and V and J calls were adopted from that table, with D and trimming inferred from the DNA. This sample lists around 2.1 million clones; around 95% were detected once. 0.13% of the sample is held by the ten biggest clonotypes.

Donors were healthy HIV-negative adults with no recently reported acute infections or vaccinations. Every donor was a Caucasian adult residing in Nashville, Tennessee, USA. CD4+ T cells were enriched by magnetic negative selection, after which naive cells were positively selected on CD45RA and the negative fraction was taken as the memory subset. Blood was obtained by leukapheresis, after which PBMCs were separated by Ficoll-Histopaque density gradient centrifugation and cryopreserved in liquid nitrogen vapor phase. Analytical flow cytometry was used to check the purity and quantity of each magnetically sorted T cell population. Each sorted fraction had its genomic DNA isolated and then quantified by UV absorbance on a Nanodrop 2000c. With respect to this clone: This receptor's antigen is unknown. No base-level quality is on record; no much larger clone is a single base apart.

The chain is encoded by TRBV18 joined to TRBJ2-7; the D region possibly corresponds to TRBD1 (7 bases align). This TCR was sampled from a man aged 18-30 years in good health. The specimen sequenced was naive CD4+ T cells sorted from blood. The meaning of the sample's cell subset or site label: CD45RA+ positively selected. CDR3 loop: CASSADREDGEQYF. The nucleotide sequence reads TGTGCCAGCTCAGCCGACAGGGAGGACGGCGAGCAGTACTTC.